These 31 T cell receptor beta chains came from one sample sequenced in a study of T cell responses to AZD1222 COVID-19 vaccine. TCRdb's copy holds only in-frame clones and misses some; the assay was immunoSEQ multiplex PCR. Among 96,000 or so clones, 80% to 90% were seen once, and the ten largest hold about 1.5%. Sequenced here: peripheral blood, sampled on day 0 of AZD1222 vaccination. Every receptor here comes from an adult in good health.

V is TRBV28 and J is TRBJ2-7, with 11 bases lining up with TRBD2. V was pared by 2 bases and J by 4 bases, with 7 bases of the junction left unmatched. This CDR3 has 16 amino acids. CDR1 MDHEN and CDR2 SYDVKM come from the germline V gene. The chain's CDR3 is CASSLPTSGGFYEQYF. CDR3 DNA sequence: TGTGCCAGCAGTTTACCTACTAGCGGGGGATTTTACGAGCAGTACTTC.

V is TRBV2 and J is TRBJ1-2; unclear D gene. Per germline, CDR1 SNHLY and CDR2 FYNNEI. The CDR3 has 15 amino acids. Between the trimmed V and J ends, which lost 1 base and 8 bases, there was a span of 17 bases. The CDR3 nucleotides read TGTGCCAGCAGTGAAGGCGAGACATCCGCGGCAGGCTACACCTTC. It is translated as CASSEGETSAAGYTF. Full variable domain (rest looked up from reference TRBV2 and TRBJ1-2): EPEVTQTPSHQVTQMGQEVILRCVPISNHLYFYWYRQILGQKVEFLVSFYNNEISEKSEIFDDQFSVERPDGSNFTLKIRSTKLEDSAMYFCASSEGETSAAGYTFGSGTRLTVV.

The chain employs TRBV12-3 or TRBV12-4 and TRBJ1-2; D is possibly TRBD1 (6 bases). The length of the CDR3 is 12 residues. V was pared by 3 bases and J by 8 bases, with 10 bases between. CDR3 region: CASSLGGRGYTF. The CDR3 DNA follows: TGTGCCAGCAGTTTGGGGGGGCGAGGCTACACCTTC.

The genes are TRBV30 and TRBJ1-5, with D hard to call. Per the germline V gene, CDR1 is GTSNPN and CDR2 is SVGIG (reference sequence). V gave up 2 bases and J gave up 5 bases, with 10 bases separating them. This CDR3 has 13 amino acids. CDR3 bases: TGTGCCTGGAGTCCCCAAGGAGATCAGCCCCAGCATTTT. This codes for CAWSPQGDQPQHF.

V gene TRBV25-1 combines with J gene TRBJ2-5, with D perhaps TRBD2 (6 bases). The germline V gene has CDR1 MGHDK and CDR2 SYGVNS. Trimming took off 1 base at V and 4 bases at J, with 16 bases between the two ends. The CDR3 runs to 16 residues. In DNA form, the CDR3 reads TGTGCCAGCAGTGAATTCGGGTTGGGGGGTGGAGAGACCCAGTACTTC. Amino acids: CASSEFGLGGGETQYF.

The chain employs TRBV6-5 and TRBJ1-2; 11 positions agree with TRBD1. V shed 1 base and J 6 bases; nucleotides not matched to a gene: 7. Germline V gene sequence: CDR1 MNHEY, CDR2 SVGAGI. This CDR3 has 16 residues. In nucleotides, the CDR3 is TGTGCCAGCAGTTACTATGGGACAGGGGGTTTCGATGGCTACACCTTC. Protein sequence: CASSYYGTGGFDGYTF.

The chain couples TRBV21-1 to TRBJ1-3. TRBV21-1 is tagged as a pseudogene. CDR3 size: 23 residues. CDR3 amino acids: CASRGGWSKVEGRPFRSGNTIYF. The CDR3 DNA reads as TGTGCCAGCAGAGGCGGTTGGTCAAAAGTGGAGGGGCGACCGTTTCGCTCTGGAAACACCATATATTTT.

The chain recombines TRBV3-1 (or the pseudogene TRBV3-2) with TRBJ1-1; D gene ambiguous. The CDR3 spans 14 residues. The ends were cut back, 4 bases at V and 5 bases at J, with 14 bases in the middle. Germline V gene data show CDR1 as LGHDT and CDR2 as YNNKEL (reference sequence). The chain's CDR3 is CASSLLADITEAFF. The CDR3 DNA reads as TGTGCCAGCAGCCTCCTCGCCGACATTACTGAAGCTTTCTTT.

The rearrangement links TRBV28 to TRBJ1-5; no reliable D call. The V end lost 3 bases, the J end lost 4 bases, and 7 bases lay between the germline ends. CDR1 and CDR2 (germline): MDHEN, SYDVKM. The CDR3 is made up of 13 amino acids. The CDR3 coding sequence is TGTGCCAGCAGTTTCGGCTTAAATCAGCCCCAGCATTTT. Protein: CASSFGLNQPQHF. Variable domain in full (rest from reference TRBV28 and TRBJ1-5): DVKVTQSSRYLVKRTGEKVFLECVQDMDHENMFWYRQDPGLGLRLIYFSYDVKMKEKGDIPEGYSVSREKKERFSLILESASTNQTSMYLCASSFGLNQPQHFGDGTRLSIL.

This chain links TRBV29-1 with TRBJ1-2, with 7 positions matching TRBD1. The V segment lost 6 bases and the J segment 7 bases; nucleotides outside the gene matches: 8. This CDR3 is 12 amino acids long. CDR1 and CDR2 (germline): SQVTM, ANQGSEA. The CDR3 bases are TGCAGCGTAGGCGACAGGGAGGTTGGCTACACCTTC. Translating it yields CSVGDREVGYTF.

V is TRBV10-3 and J is TRBJ1-5, with TRBD1 identical over 7 bases. V dropped 11 bases and J dropped 7; count of bases not matched to a gene: 17. This CDR3 contains 15 residues. Germline values: CDR1 ENHRY, CDR2 SYGVKD. The DNA of the CDR3 is TGTGCCGTATCATCGACAGGGCGTAATGGGCAGCCCCAGCATTTT. Translated, it gives CAVSSTGRNGQPQHF.

This clone occurred once. J is TRBJ1-2 and V is TRBV6-5; D not certain. The CDR3 contains 13 residues. The germline V and J ends were trimmed by 8 bases and 5 bases, with 15 bases remaining between them. CDR1 is MNHEY, CDR2 SVGAGI, per germline. The CDR3 DNA follows: TGTGCCAGCGGATTTGGGGTTTCGTATGGCTACACCTTC. As protein: CASGFGVSYGYTF.

This clone showed up just a few times. The chain uses TRBV7-9 and TRBJ2-7; D unresolved. Germline V gives CDR1 SEHNR, CDR2 FQNEAQ (reference sequence). Trimming took 5 bases from V and 2 from J, leaving 19 bases between them. CDR3 size: 16 residues. CDR3: CASSVYSSPNPYEQYF. The CDR3 nucleotides are TGTGCCAGCAGCGTCTACAGCAGCCCGAACCCCTACGAGCAGTACTTC.

This clone turned up a few times. V usage is TRBV28 and J usage is TRBJ1-2, with D hard to call. The CDR3 contains 15 residues. Trimming cost V 6 bases and J 11 bases, with 25 bases left between them. Germline-derived CDR1 and CDR2 are MDHEN and SYDVKM. The CDR3 DNA reads as TGTGCCAGCAGCCCACTCCCCCGTTCATCACTAACTTACACCTTC. Translated: CASSPLPRSSLTYTF.

The chain links TRBV30 to TRBJ1-2; D is unclear. Germline CDR1 GTSNPN, CDR2 SVGIG (reference sequence). The CDR3 runs 12 residues. V was pared by 0 bases and J by 8 bases, with 10 bases between. The CDR3 region is CAWSVAESGYTF. CDR3 in DNA: TGTGCCTGGAGTGTTGCAGAGTCCGGCTACACCTTC.

The V call is TRBV6-5, the J call TRBJ2-2, with D perhaps matching TRBD1 (6 bases). The length of the CDR3 is 13 residues. V lost 6 bases and J 2 bases, leaving 7 bases between the germline ends. Germline V CDR1 and CDR2: MNHEY, SVGAGI. Written as DNA, the CDR3 is TGTGCCAGCAGGGACAGTAACACCGGGGAGCTGTTTTTT. This translates into CASRDSNTGELFF.

V and J are TRBV7-8 and TRBJ2-1; 8 nucleotides line up with TRBD1. Germline V gene data show CDR1 as SGHVS and CDR2 as FQNEAQ. CDR3 length: 16 residues. The trim removed 3 bases at V and 8 bases at J, leaving 12 bases unmatched. CDR3 sequence reads: CASSFLTGVGTDEQFF. The DNA of the CDR3 is TGTGCCAGCAGCTTCCTGACAGGGGTCGGTACAGATGAGCAGTTCTTC.

Only a few counts were recorded for this clone. The CDR3 is CASSPTTDSIYGYTF. Here the CDR3 DNA reads TGTGCCAGCAGCCCTACGACCGACAGCATCTATGGCTACACCTTC. The genes are TRBV7-9 and TRBJ1-2; maybe TRBD1 (5 bases). The CDR3 is made up of 15 amino acids. Germline V gene lookup returns CDR1 SEHNR and CDR2 FQNEAQ (reference sequence). The V end was cut by 5 bases, the J end by 4 bases, with 17 bases between.

This sequence joins TRBV30 and TRBJ1-3; no firm D call. The CDR3 has 15 amino acids. Trimming left V 4 bases short and J 0 bases short, with 13 bases between. Germline V gene sequence: CDR1 GTSNPN, CDR2 SVGIG (reference sequence). CDR3 protein: CAWTMDVSSGNTIYF. CDR3 DNA: TGTGCCTGGACCATGGACGTAAGCTCTGGAAACACCATATATTTT.

The J gene is TRBJ1-4, the V gene TRBV6-2 or TRBV6-3; D gene unclear. Trimming left V 0 bases short and J 8 bases short, with 19 bases between. Germline CDR1 reads MNHEY; CDR2 reads SVGEGT. The CDR3 contains 17 residues. This CDR3 reads CASSYSAYIGKEEKLFF. The CDR3 nucleotides read TGTGCCAGCAGTTACTCGGCATATATAGGGAAGGAAGAAAAACTGTTTTTT.

The J gene is TRBJ1-5, the V gene TRBV4-1; TRBD1 matches 8 bases. This CDR3 comprises 17 residues. Trimming cost V 1 base and J 2 bases; bases outside gene matches: 7. Germline values: CDR1 MGHRA, CDR2 YSYEKL. The CDR3 loop reads CASSQVAGGSGNQPQHF. The CDR3 DNA is TGCGCCAGCAGCCAAGTAGCAGGGGGCTCGGGCAATCAGCCCCAGCATTTT.

CDR3 nucleotides: TGTGCCAGCAGTGCCATGACACAGGGGGCGCGGACTGAAGCTTTCTTT. Its protein product is CASSAMTQGARTEAFF. The rearrangement links TRBV28 to TRBJ1-1; TRBD1 matches at 9 bases. Germline V gene lookup returns CDR1 MDHEN and CDR2 SYDVKM. J was trimmed by 5 bases and V by 5 bases; bases with no gene match: 12. This CDR3 is built from 16 residues.

The J gene is TRBJ1-1, the V gene TRBV18; D gene unclear. The CDR3 contains 15 residues. Germline-derived CDR1 and CDR2 are KGHSH and LQKENI. V lost 1 base to trimming and J lost 4 bases, with 13 bases between them. The CDR3 spells CASSPLTGRGTEAFF. The CDR3 nucleotides read TGTGCCAGCTCACCACTTACCGGGCGAGGCACTGAAGCTTTCTTT.

The V call is TRBV30, the J call TRBJ1-4; D is unresolved. Trimming took 2 bases from V and 8 from J, leaving 12 bases between them. CDR3 size: 13 residues. Germline V gene data show CDR1 as GTSNPN and CDR2 as SVGIG (reference sequence). The CDR3 loop is CAWSLPVGEKLFF. The CDR3 region has the DNA TGTGCCTGGAGTCTCCCGGTCGGGGAAAAACTGTTTTTT.

The chain couples TRBV7-2 to TRBJ2-2; D is tentatively TRBD1 or TRBD2 (5 bases each). This CDR3 contains 12 residues. Trimming took 5 bases from V and 9 from J, leaving 10 bases between them. Germline V gives CDR1 SGHTA, CDR2 FQGNSA. The CDR3 DNA follows: TGTGCCAGCAGCCGGGGCTTGAGGGAGCTGTTTTTT. Protein product: CASSRGLRELFF.

In the case of this clone: Other DNA variants within this sample encode the same CDR3. The V call is TRBV3-1 (or the pseudogene TRBV3-2), the J call TRBJ1-3; D is undetermined. The CDR3 consists of 14 residues. V was clipped by 0 bases and J by 0 bases, with 3 bases between them. Germline-derived CDR1 and CDR2 are LGHDT and YNNKEL (reference sequence). CDR3 residues: CASSQESSGNTIYF. As DNA, the CDR3 is TGTGCCAGCAGCCAAGAGAGCTCTGGAAACACCATATATTTT.

The V call is TRBV20-1, the J call TRBJ2-7; 7 bases agree with TRBD1. Germline V gene data show CDR1 as DFQATT and CDR2 as SNEGSKA (reference sequence). The V and J ends lost 3 bases and 0 bases, in that order; junction bases with no gene match: 5. The CDR3 spans 14 residues. CDR3 bases: TGCAGTGCTAGTGAAACAGGGGTCTCCTACGAGCAGTACTTC. The encoded protein is CSASETGVSYEQYF.

J is TRBJ2-1 and V is TRBV7-2; tentatively, D is TRBD1 or TRBD2 (6 bases each). Germline-derived CDR1 and CDR2 are SGHTA and FQGNSA. CDR3 length: 16 amino acids. V shed 1 base and J shed 4 bases, with 14 bases lying between them. CDR3 amino acids: CASSLDGGTGYNEQFF. The CDR3 DNA reads as TGTGCCAGCAGCTTAGACGGGGGCACTGGTTACAATGAGCAGTTCTTC.

V and J are TRBV11-3 and TRBJ2-5, with 8 bases identical to TRBD1. CDR1 SGHNT and CDR2 YENEEA come from the germline V gene. Unmatched junction bases numbered 3, after V lost 5 bases and J lost 1 base. The CDR3 length is 14 residues. As DNA, the CDR3 is TGTGCCAGCAGCCCGGACAGGGCCCAAGAGACCCAGTACTTC. Amino acids: CASSPDRAQETQYF.

The V and J genes are TRBV28 and TRBJ1-2, with D perhaps matching TRBD1 (6 bases). V lost 6 bases and J lost 1, with 12 bases in between. Germline values: CDR1 MDHEN, CDR2 SYDVKM. CDR3 size: 14 residues. CDR3 residues: CASRPSGVNYGYTF. Here the CDR3 DNA reads TGTGCCAGCAGACCGTCAGGGGTTAACTATGGCTACACCTTC.

This chain connects TRBV7-8 to TRBJ2-4, with 11 bases lining up with TRBD2. Germline V gene sequence: CDR1 SGHVS, CDR2 FQNEAQ. Trimming removed 5 bases from V and 8 bases from J; junction bases left unmatched: 5. The CDR3 totals 14 residues. CDR3 sequence reads: CASSPLTSGDIQYF. The DNA of the CDR3 is TGTGCCAGCAGCCCGCTGACTAGCGGGGACATTCAGTACTTC. The full variable domain, its missing parts supplied by reference TRBV7-8 and TRBJ2-4, is GAGVSQSPRYKVAKRGQDVALRCDPISGHVSLFWYQQALGQGPEFLTYFQNEAQLDKSGLPSDRFFAERPEGSVSTLKIQRTQQEDSAVYLCASSPLTSGDIQYFGAGTRLSVL.